What follows are 24 T cell receptor beta chains derived from one specimen sequenced in a study of regulatory dendritic cells for organ transplantation. Produced via immunoSEQ multiplex PCR; TCRdb's table is partial and in-frame only. The top ten hold approximately 3.3% of the sample, which has about 20,000 clones, less than 85% seen once. Sorted T cells were CFSE-labeled and cultured 5 days with allogeneic regulatory or mature dendritic cells at 1:10. Their antigens are not known. The sample was memory CD4+ T cells from blood cultured with regulatory dendritic cells. Described subset: CD45RO+ memory T cells. Source of these receptors: a human donor in good health.

This clone appeared a few times. The chain couples TRBV19 to TRBJ1-2; tentatively, D is TRBD1 (6 bases). Germline values: CDR1 LNHDA, CDR2 SQIVND (reference sequence). The V end lost 1 base, the J end lost 2 bases, and 14 bases lay between the germline ends. The CDR3 totals 16 residues. CDR3 sequence (DNA): TGTGCCAGTAGTATAGCGTCGGGGGGCCAAAACTATGGCTACACCTTC. As protein: CASSIASGGQNYGYTF.

This chain connects TRBV15 to TRBJ1-2; 9 bases fit TRBD1. The trim removed 3 bases at V and 5 bases at J, leaving 4 bases unmatched. The CDR3 loop spans 14 amino acids. CDR1 and CDR2 from the germline V gene are LNHNV and YYDKDF (reference sequence). The CDR3 coding sequence is TGTGCCACCAGCAGGGACAGGGGAGAATATGGCTACACCTTC. Its translation: CATSRDRGEYGYTF.

A few counts support this clone. This rearrangement joins TRBV5-4 to TRBJ1-2; no reliable D call. CDR3 length: 14 residues. The V gene's germline CDR1 is SGHNT and CDR2 YYREEE (reference sequence). The ends were cut back, 0 bases at V and 6 bases at J, with 12 bases in the middle. The CDR3 spells CASSLGPKGDGYTF. CDR3 DNA: TGTGCCAGCAGCTTGGGCCCTAAGGGAGATGGCTACACCTTC. Looking up the rest from reference TRBV5-4 and TRBJ1-2 gives the full variable domain: ETGVTQSPTHLIKTRGQQVTLRCSSQSGHNTVSWYQQALGQGPQFIFQYYREEENGRGNFPPRFSGLQFPNYSSELNVNALELDDSALYLCASSLGPKGDGYTFGSGTRLTVV.

This chain joins TRBV7-2 and TRBJ2-1; D gene unclear. Between the trimmed V and J ends, which lost 1 base and 5 bases, there was a span of 9 bases. The CDR3 is 14 residues long. Germline V gene lookup returns CDR1 SGHTA and CDR2 FQGNSA. CDR3 sequence (DNA): TGTGCCAGCAGCTTAGGCCAGCGCAACAATGAGCAGTTCTTC. As protein: CASSLGQRNNEQFF.

V and J are TRBV4-1 and TRBJ2-7, with D perhaps TRBD1 or TRBD2 (6 bases each). From germline, CDR1 is MGHRA and CDR2 YSYEKL. V lost 4 bases, J lost 12 bases, and 16 bases lay in between. The CDR3 runs to 12 residues. CDR3 in DNA: TGCGCCAGCAGCCCCCAGGGGCTAGCGCTGTACTTC. This translates into CASSPQGLALYF.

V and J are TRBV19 and TRBJ1-4; D is unclear. The CDR3 runs to 15 residues. Germline CDR1 and CDR2: LNHDA and SQIVND (reference sequence). V was shortened by 7 bases and J by 8 bases, with 20 bases between the two germline ends. CDR3 region: CASKPVASGEEKLFF. The CDR3 DNA is TGTGCCAGTAAACCCGTAGCGAGTGGGGAAGAAAAACTGTTTTTT.

Here the CDR3 DNA reads TGCGCCAGCAGTGAGCAGGACGAGGCAGATACGCAGTATTTT. Translation: CASSEQDEADTQYF. The chain has TRBV10-2 and TRBJ2-3; D is unclear. The V end lost 2 bases, the J end lost 4 bases, and 10 bases lay between the germline ends. Germline V gene sequence: CDR1 WSHSY, CDR2 SAAADI. The CDR3 has 14 residues.

This chain connects TRBV7-2 to TRBJ2-2; TRBD2 matches at 14 bases. The CDR3 is 19 residues long. In germline, CDR1 is SGHTA, CDR2 FQGNSA. V gave up 5 bases and J gave up 0 bases; unmatched junction bases: 8. The CDR3 DNA reads TGTGCCAGCAGCCTAGGGACTAGCGGGAGTGTTGCGAACACCGGGGAGCTGTTTTTT. Protein: CASSLGTSGSVANTGELFF.

The chain couples TRBV5-1 to TRBJ2-1, with 10 bases identical to TRBD2. The CDR3 is 16 amino acids. V trimming: 3 bases; J trimming: 8 bases; junction bases outside the gene matches: 11. Germline CDR1 SGHRS, CDR2 YFSETQ. CDR3 bases: TGCGCCAGCAGCTCCGGAACGTTAGCGGGAGGAGATGAGCAGTTCTTC. Protein: CASSSGTLAGGDEQFF.

This sequence joins TRBV7-2 and TRBJ1-5, with 9 bases that match TRBD1. V lost 2 bases, J lost 5 bases, and 10 bases stayed unmatched. Germline V CDR1 and CDR2: SGHTA, FQGNSA. This CDR3 comprises 17 residues. The CDR3 region has the DNA TGTGCCAGCAGCTTAAAGAGCGGACAGGGGTCCCATCAGCCCCAGCATTTT. Encoded protein: CASSLKSGQGSHQPQHF.

This chain links TRBV29-1 with TRBJ2-7, with 7 nucleotides matching TRBD1. V trimming: 5 bases; J trimming: 0 bases; junction bases outside the gene matches: 7. This CDR3 comprises 14 residues. Germline V gene sequence: CDR1 SQVTM, CDR2 ANQGSEA. In DNA, the CDR3 is TGCAGCGTTCGTGACAGGGAACTCTCCTACGAGCAGTACTTC. This translates into CSVRDRELSYEQYF.

This clone was seen a single time. The chain joins TRBV5-1 to TRBJ2-1; 7 bases line up with TRBD2. The CDR3 loop spans 16 amino acids. Per the germline V gene, CDR1 is SGHRS and CDR2 is YFSETQ. V was pared by 4 bases and J by 5 bases, with 12 bases of the junction left unmatched. The CDR3 reads CASSPPGGTGHNEQFF. As DNA, the CDR3 is TGCGCCAGCAGCCCGCCGGGGGGTACAGGCCACAATGAGCAGTTCTTC.

The chain carries TRBV7-9 and TRBJ1-4; D not certain. Per germline, CDR1 SEHNR and CDR2 FQNEAQ (reference sequence). V shed 5 bases and J shed 4 bases, with 20 bases lying between them. The CDR3 consists of 17 residues. CDR3 DNA: TGTGCCAGCAGCCCAGCCACAGCAGGAAGACGTAATGAAAAACTGTTTTTT. Translated: CASSPATAGRRNEKLFF.

The V gene is TRBV2, the J gene TRBJ1-1; D remains ambiguous. This CDR3 is 13 amino acids long. Deletions cut 6 bases from V and 4 bases from J, with 12 bases between. Germline values: CDR1 SNHLY, CDR2 FYNNEI. As DNA, the CDR3 is TGTGCCAGCAGCGTGACAAAGGGCACTGAAGCTTTCTTT. It codes for CASSVTKGTEAFF.

The chain joins TRBV28 to TRBJ1-5; perhaps TRBD1 as D (5 bases). With 6 bases removed from V and 1 base from J, the gap between germline ends came to 19 bases. The CDR3 is made up of 17 amino acids. In germline, CDR1 is MDHEN, CDR2 SYDVKM. CDR3 nucleotide sequence: TGTGCCAGCAGCTTTTACTCCCTCCGGGACAGCAATCAGCCCCAGCATTTT. Translation: CASSFYSLRDSNQPQHF.

Here the CDR3 reads CASSPLPPGSPQETQYF. The CDR3 bases are TGTGCCAGCAGCCCATTACCTCCAGGGAGCCCACAAGAGACCCAGTACTTC. This chain connects TRBV7-2 to TRBJ2-5; D is tentatively TRBD1 or TRBD2 (5 bases each). Germline CDR1 SGHTA, CDR2 FQGNSA. Trimming stripped 5 bases from V and 2 bases from J, with 21 bases between. This CDR3 is built from 17 residues. Supplemented by reference TRBV7-2 and TRBJ2-5, the full variable domain reads GAGVSQSPSNKVTEKGKDVELRCDPISGHTALYWYRQSLGQGLEFLIYFQGNSAPDKSGLPSDRFSAERTGGSVSTLTIQRTQQEDSAVYLCASSPLPPGSPQETQYFGPGTRLLVL.

This clone was observed a single time. The rearrangement joins TRBV6-1 to TRBJ2-3; 7 bases agree with TRBD2. Germline CDR1 MNHNS, CDR2 SASEGT. CDR3 size: 13 residues. The ends lost 4 bases at V and 5 bases at J; junction bases unmatched: 3. The CDR3 DNA sequence: TGTGCCAGCAGTGCCGGCGGGGGAGATACGCAGTATTTT. Its translation is CASSAGGGDTQYF.

The J gene is TRBJ1-5, the V gene TRBV6-5; D call uncertain. V was shortened by 7 bases and J by 4 bases, with 14 bases between the two germline ends. The CDR3 totals 14 residues. Germline CDR1 reads MNHEY; CDR2 reads SVGAGI. CDR3 sequence: CASTREGVNQPQHF. For the CDR3, the DNA is TGTGCCAGCACTAGGGAGGGAGTTAATCAGCCCCAGCATTTT.

V gene TRBV18 combines with J gene TRBJ2-3, with 8 positions matching TRBD2. The CDR3 has 14 amino acids. With V trimmed by 5 bases and J by 4 bases, 5 bases remained unmatched. CDR1 and CDR2 from the germline V gene are KGHSH and LQKENI. CDR3 nucleotide sequence: TGTGCCAGCTCAGCAGGACTAGCCCCAGATACGCAGTATTTT. Translation: CASSAGLAPDTQYF.

This rearrangement joins TRBV29-1 to TRBJ1-2; no reliable D call. Trimming took 0 bases from V and 8 from J, leaving 16 bases between them. This CDR3 contains 14 residues. Germline-derived CDR1 and CDR2 are SQVTM and ANQGSEA. CDR3 sequence (DNA): TGCAGCGTTGAAGATCGACGCACCCGTAGGGGCTACACCTTC. Its translation: CSVEDRRTRRGYTF.

This clone was counted only a few times. The chain joins TRBV28 to TRBJ1-2; D unclear. Germline CDR1 reads MDHEN; CDR2 reads SYDVKM. V gave up 11 bases and J gave up 4 bases, with 11 bases separating them. The CDR3 contains 11 residues. The CDR3, as DNA: TGTGCCGCGTCAGGAGGCTATGGCTACACCTTC. Translated, it gives CAASGGYGYTF.

V is TRBV27 and J is TRBJ2-1, with 12 bases identical to TRBD2. The CDR3 is made up of 17 amino acids. V dropped 4 bases and J dropped 10; count of bases not matched to a gene: 14. Germline CDR1 is MNHEY and CDR2 is SMNVEV (reference sequence). The CDR3, as DNA: TGTGCCAGCAGTTCCTTATCTAGCGGGAGGGCTAGTCGGGAGCAGTTCTTC. It codes for CASSSLSSGRASREQFF.

V usage is TRBV11-2 and J usage is TRBJ1-5, with 8 bases fitting TRBD1. J gave up 7 bases and V 5 bases, and 10 bases lay outside the gene matches. Germline V gene lookup returns CDR1 SGHAT and CDR2 FQNNGV. This CDR3 region has 15 residues. The CDR3 spells CASSIQTGARQPQHF. In DNA, the CDR3 is TGTGCCAGCAGCATTCAGACAGGGGCGCGGCAGCCCCAGCATTTT.

This chain uses TRBV29-1 with TRBJ1-2; D gene unclear. Germline assignment: CDR1 SQVTM and CDR2 ANQGSEA. Trimming took 3 bases from V and 7 from J, leaving 6 bases between them. The CDR3 spans 10 residues. The CDR3 loop reads CSVDSVGYTF. The CDR3, as DNA: TGCAGCGTTGATTCCGTTGGCTACACCTTC.